This T cell receptor beta chain was sequenced for a study of pediatric ulcerative colitis. Study overall: Ulcerative colitis patients had pancolitis or left-sided colitis, with confirming histology. Whole-study findings and limits: Compared with controls, ulcerative colitis showed greater blood-rectum clone sharing. Repertoires came from total lymphocyte DNA, so rare subsets like regulatory T cells may be missed. Substantially fewer templates came from a couple of patients' blood samples.

Concerning this clone: Its antigen is not identified.

Sequencing used immunoSEQ multiplex PCR; TCRdb keeps in-frame clones, though not all of them. Of around 10,000 clones in the sample, over 75% were seen once. Germline CDR1 reads LNHNV; CDR2 reads YYDKDF (reference sequence). The CDR3 covers 13 residues. V lost 4 bases and J 6 bases, leaving 9 bases between the germline ends. This chain joins TRBV15 and TRBJ2-2; D may be TRBD1 (5 bases). The TCR sequence derives from a girl between 5 and 17 years old with moderate ulcerative colitis. Sequenced material: blood. This chain's CDR3 is CATSKQEPGELFF. CDR3 DNA sequence: TGTGCCACCAGCAAACAGGAACCCGGGGAGCTGTTTTTT.